This TCR beta chain is drawn from a study of cytomegalovirus exposure and HLA in healthy donors. Comment on this clone: What it binds is not known.

The J segment lost 5 bases and the V segment lost 3 bases, leaving 5 bases of the junction unmatched. Germline V lookup: CDR1 SGHTA, CDR2 FQGTGA. The CDR3 sequence is 15 residues long. Amplification used 60 Vbeta primers and 13 Jbeta primers. Only in-frame clones appear in the TCRdb table, and some are missing; sequencing was by immunoSEQ multiplex PCR. Of fewer than 130,000 clones listed, 70% were seen once; the top ten hold approximately 10%. Study results and caveats: Researchers reported in a later analysis that common viral pathogens appeared linked to several top clusters. In an earlier analysis, about 90% or about 30%: the productive usage of most TCR beta V segments.

The receptor was derived from a middle-aged man in good health and CMV-seropositive. This chain links TRBV7-3 with TRBJ2-1; 9 positions match TRBD2. Material: PBMCs. As DNA, the CDR3 is TGTGCCAGCAGCTTGACTAGCGGAAACAACAATGAGCAGTTCTTC. This sequence encodes CASSLTSGNNNEQFF. Complete variable domain (other parts from reference TRBV7-3 and TRBJ2-1): GAGVSQTPSNKVTEKGKYVELRCDPISGHTALYWYRQSLGQGPEFLIYFQGTGAADDSGLPNDRFFAVRPEGSVSTLKIQRTERGDSAVYLCASSLTSGNNNEQFFGPGTRLTVL.